Sequencing of this T cell receptor (beta chain) was carried out in a study of blood T cell repertoires in COVID-19. Study-level background: Collection of acute and convalescent COVID-19 samples took place in the United States, Italy and Spain. In each case, the material was cDNA or gDNA derived from T cells, B-cell-depleted T cells, or PBMCs.

In the source study's methods: Amplification with reference gene primers provided the estimates of nucleated cell counts. Profiled with immunoSEQ multiplex PCR; TCRdb holds only in-frame clones, not every one. V and J calls and clone size follow that table, whereas D and trimming were derived from the DNA. The data contain 90,000 to 120,000 clones, 80% to 90% of them singletons. The sample comprised peripheral blood. This receptor was identified in a woman aged 80 or over with acute or convalescent COVID-19.

Written as DNA, the CDR3 is TGTGCCAGTAGGGGACAGAGGACTAATGAAAAACTGTTTTTT. It specifies CASRGQRTNEKLFF. This chain links TRBV19 with TRBJ1-4, with 7 bases fitting TRBD1. Germline trimming cut 6 bases from V and 2 bases from J; bases unmatched to any gene: 3. From germline, CDR1 is LNHDA and CDR2 SQIVND (reference sequence). The CDR3 is 14 residues long.